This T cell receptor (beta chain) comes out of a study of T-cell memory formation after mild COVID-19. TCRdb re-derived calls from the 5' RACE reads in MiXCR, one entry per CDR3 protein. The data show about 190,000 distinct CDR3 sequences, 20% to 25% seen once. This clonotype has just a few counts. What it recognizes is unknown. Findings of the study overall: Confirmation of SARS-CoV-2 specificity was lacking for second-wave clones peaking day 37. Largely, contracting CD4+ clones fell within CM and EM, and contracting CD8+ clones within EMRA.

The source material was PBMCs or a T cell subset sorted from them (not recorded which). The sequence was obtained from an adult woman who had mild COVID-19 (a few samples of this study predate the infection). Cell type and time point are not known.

The CDR3 loop reads CSVEIGVRGNEQYF. CDR3 nucleotides: TGCAGCGTTGAAATAGGGGTCCGGGGGAACGAGCAGTACTTC. V and J are TRBV29-1 and TRBJ2-7, with D possibly TRBD2 on 6 matching bases. The CDR3 totals 14 residues. From germline, CDR1 is SQVTM and CDR2 ANQGSEA. The germline V and J ends were trimmed by 2 bases and 5 bases, with 16 bases remaining between them.